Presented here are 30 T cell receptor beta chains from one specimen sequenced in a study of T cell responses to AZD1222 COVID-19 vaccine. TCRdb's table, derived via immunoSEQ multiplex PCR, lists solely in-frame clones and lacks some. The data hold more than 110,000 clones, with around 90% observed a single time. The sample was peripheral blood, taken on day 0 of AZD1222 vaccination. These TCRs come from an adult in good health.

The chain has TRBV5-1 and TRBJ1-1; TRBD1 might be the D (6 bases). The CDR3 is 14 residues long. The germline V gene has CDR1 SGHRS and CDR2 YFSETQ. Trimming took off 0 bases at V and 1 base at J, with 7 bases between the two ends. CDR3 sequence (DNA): TGCGCCAGCAGCTTGGGAGGGGGGAACACTGAAGCTTTCTTT. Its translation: CASSLGGGNTEAFF. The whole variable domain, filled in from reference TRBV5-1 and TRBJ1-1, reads KAGVTQTPRYLIKTRGQQVTLSCSPISGHRSVSWYQQTPGQGLQFLFEYFSETQRNKGNFPGRFSGRQFSNSRSEMNVSTLELGDSALYLCASSLGGGNTEAFFGQGTRLTVV.

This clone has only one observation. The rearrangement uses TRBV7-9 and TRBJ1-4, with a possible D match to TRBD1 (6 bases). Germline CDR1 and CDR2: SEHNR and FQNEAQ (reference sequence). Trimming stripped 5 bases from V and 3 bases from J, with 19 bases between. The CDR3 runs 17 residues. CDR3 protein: CASSPRGGGPANEKLFF. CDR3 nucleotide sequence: TGTGCCAGCAGCCCTCGCGGCGGGGGGCCGGCTAATGAAAAACTGTTTTTT. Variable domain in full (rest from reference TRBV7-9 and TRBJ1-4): DTGVSQNPRHKITKRGQNVTFRCDPISEHNRLYWYRQTLGQGPEFLTYFQNEAQLEKSRLLSDRFSAERPKGSFSTLEIQRTEQGDSAMYLCASSPRGGGPANEKLFFGSGTQLSVL.

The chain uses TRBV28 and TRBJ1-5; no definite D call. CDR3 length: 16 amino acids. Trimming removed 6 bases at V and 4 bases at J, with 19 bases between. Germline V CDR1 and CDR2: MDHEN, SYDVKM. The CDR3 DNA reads TGTGCCAGCAGAAACGGACGGACCCGAATTAATCAGCCCCAGCATTTT. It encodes CASRNGRTRINQPQHF.

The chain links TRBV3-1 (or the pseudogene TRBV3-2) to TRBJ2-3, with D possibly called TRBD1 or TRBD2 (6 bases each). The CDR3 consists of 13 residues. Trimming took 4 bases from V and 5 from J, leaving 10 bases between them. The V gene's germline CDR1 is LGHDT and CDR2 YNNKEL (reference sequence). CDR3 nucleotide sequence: TGTGCCAGCAGCCCCCGGGGGCGAGATACGCAGTATTTT. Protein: CASSPRGRDTQYF.

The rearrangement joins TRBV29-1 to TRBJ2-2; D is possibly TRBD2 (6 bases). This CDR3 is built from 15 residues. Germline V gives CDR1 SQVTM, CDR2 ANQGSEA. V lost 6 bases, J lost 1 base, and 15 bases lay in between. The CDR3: CSVQPAGRNTGELFF. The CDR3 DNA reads TGCAGCGTCCAACCCGCGGGACGGAACACCGGGGAGCTGTTTTTT.

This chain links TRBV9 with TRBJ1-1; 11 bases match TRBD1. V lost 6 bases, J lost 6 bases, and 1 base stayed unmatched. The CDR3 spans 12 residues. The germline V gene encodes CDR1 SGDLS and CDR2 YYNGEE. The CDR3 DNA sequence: TGTGCCAGCACGGGACAGGGGGCTGAAGCTTTCTTT. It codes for CASTGQGAEAFF.

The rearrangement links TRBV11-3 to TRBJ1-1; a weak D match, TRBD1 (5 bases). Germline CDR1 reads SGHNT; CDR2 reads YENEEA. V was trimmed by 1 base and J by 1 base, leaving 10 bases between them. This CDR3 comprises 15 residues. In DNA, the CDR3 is TGTGCCAGCAGCTTAGGGGGAGGGACGAACACTGAAGCTTTCTTT. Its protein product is CASSLGGGTNTEAFF.

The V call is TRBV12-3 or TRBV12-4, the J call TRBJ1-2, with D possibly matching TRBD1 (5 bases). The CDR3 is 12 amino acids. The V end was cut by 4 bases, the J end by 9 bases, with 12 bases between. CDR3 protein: CASSYQGWRYTF. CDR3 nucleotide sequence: TGTGCCAGCAGTTATCAGGGTTGGCGCTACACCTTC.

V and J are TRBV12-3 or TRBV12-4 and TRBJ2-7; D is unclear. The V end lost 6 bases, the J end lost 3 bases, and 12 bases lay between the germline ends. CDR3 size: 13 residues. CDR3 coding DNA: TGTGCCAGCAGCCCCGGCATAGACTACGAGCAGTACTTC. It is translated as CASSPGIDYEQYF.

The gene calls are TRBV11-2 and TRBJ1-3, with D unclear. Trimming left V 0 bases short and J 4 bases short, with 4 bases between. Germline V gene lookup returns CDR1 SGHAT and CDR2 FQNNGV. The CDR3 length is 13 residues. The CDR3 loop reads CASSLERGNTIYF. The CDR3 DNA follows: TGTGCCAGCAGCTTAGAGAGGGGAAACACCATATATTTT.

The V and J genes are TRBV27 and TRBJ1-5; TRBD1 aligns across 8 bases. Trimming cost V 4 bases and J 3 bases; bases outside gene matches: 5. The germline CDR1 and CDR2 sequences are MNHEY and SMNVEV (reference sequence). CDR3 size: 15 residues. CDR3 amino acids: CASSYGQGPNQPQHF. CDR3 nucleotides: TGTGCCAGCAGTTACGGACAGGGTCCCAATCAGCCCCAGCATTTT.

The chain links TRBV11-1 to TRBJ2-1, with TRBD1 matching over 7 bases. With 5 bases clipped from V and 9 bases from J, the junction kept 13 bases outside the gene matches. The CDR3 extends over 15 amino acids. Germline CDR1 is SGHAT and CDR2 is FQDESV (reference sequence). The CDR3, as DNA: TGTGCCAGCAGCCTAAACCCAGGGGGTAGGGCTGAGCAGTTCTTC. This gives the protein CASSLNPGGRAEQFF.

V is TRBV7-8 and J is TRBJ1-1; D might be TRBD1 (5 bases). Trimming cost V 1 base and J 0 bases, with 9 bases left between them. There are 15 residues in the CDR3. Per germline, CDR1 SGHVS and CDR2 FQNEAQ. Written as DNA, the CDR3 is TGTGCCAGCAGCTTAGTGCAGGGCATGAACACTGAAGCTTTCTTT. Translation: CASSLVQGMNTEAFF.

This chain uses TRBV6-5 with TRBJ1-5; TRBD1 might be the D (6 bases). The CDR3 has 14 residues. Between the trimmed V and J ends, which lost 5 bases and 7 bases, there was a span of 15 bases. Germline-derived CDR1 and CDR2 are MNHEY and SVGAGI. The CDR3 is CASSITRGKQPQHF. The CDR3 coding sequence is TGTGCCAGCAGTATCACTAGGGGGAAACAGCCCCAGCATTTT.

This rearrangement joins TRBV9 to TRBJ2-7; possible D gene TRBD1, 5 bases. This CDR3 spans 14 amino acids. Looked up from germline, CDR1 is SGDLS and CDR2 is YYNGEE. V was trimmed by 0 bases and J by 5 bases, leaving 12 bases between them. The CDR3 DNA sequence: TGTGCCAGCAGCGTAGAGGGGAATATCGACGAGCAGTACTTC. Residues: CASSVEGNIDEQYF.

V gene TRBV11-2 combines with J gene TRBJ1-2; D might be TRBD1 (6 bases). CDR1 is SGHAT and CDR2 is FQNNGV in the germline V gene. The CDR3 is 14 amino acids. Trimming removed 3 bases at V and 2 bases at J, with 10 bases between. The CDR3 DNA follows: TGTGCCAGCAGCTTTAACAGGGAAAACTATGGCTACACCTTC. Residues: CASSFNRENYGYTF. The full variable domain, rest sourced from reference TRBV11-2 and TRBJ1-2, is EAGVAQSPRYKIIEKRQSVAFWCNPISGHATLYWYQQILGQGPKLLIQFQNNGVVDDSQLPKDRFSAERLKGVDSTLKIQPAKLEDSAVYLCASSFNRENYGYTFGSGTRLTVV.

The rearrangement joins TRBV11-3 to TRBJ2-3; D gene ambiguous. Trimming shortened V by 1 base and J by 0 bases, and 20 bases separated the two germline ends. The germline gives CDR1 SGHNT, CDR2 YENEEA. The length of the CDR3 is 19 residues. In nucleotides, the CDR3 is TGTGCCAGCAGCTTAGGTGATGTGTGGGCCTTAACTAGCACAGATACGCAGTATTTT. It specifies CASSLGDVWALTSTDTQYF.

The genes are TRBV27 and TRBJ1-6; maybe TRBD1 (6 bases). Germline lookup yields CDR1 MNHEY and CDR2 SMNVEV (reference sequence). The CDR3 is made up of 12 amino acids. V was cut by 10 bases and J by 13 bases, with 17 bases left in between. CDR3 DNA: TGTGCCACCCACGGGGCAGGGGCGCCCCTCCACTTT. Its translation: CATHGAGAPLHF.

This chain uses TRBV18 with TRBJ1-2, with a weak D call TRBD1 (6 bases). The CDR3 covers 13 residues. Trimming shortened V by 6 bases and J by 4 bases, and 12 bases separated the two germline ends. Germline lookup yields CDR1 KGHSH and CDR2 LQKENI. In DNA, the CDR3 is TGTGCCAGCTCCTCGGACAGTTCCTATGGCTACACCTTC. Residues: CASSSDSSYGYTF.

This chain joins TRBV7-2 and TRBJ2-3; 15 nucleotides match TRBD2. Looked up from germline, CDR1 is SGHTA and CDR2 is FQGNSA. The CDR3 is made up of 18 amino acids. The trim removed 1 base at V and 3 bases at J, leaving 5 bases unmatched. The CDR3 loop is CASSLVGLAGGPTDTQYF. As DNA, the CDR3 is TGTGCCAGCAGCTTAGTAGGACTAGCGGGGGGGCCTACAGATACGCAGTATTTT.

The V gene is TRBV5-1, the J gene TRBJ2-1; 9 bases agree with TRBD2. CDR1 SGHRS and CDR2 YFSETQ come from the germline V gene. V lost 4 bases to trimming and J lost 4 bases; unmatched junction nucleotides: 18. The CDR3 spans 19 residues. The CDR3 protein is CASSRGATAGGPSYNEQFF. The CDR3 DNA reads TGCGCCAGCAGCAGGGGTGCCACGGCGGGAGGGCCGAGTTACAATGAGCAGTTCTTC.

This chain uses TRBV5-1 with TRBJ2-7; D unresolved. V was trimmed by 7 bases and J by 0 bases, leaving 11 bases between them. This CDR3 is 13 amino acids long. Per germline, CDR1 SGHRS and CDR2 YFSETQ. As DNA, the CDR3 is TGCGCCAGCTCGGACGGCAACTCCTACGAGCAGTACTTC. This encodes CASSDGNSYEQYF.

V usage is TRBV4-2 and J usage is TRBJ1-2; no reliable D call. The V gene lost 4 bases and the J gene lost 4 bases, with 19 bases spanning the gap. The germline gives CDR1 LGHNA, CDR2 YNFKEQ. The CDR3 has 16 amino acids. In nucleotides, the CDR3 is TGTGCCAGCAGCCTTACAATGCGCCAATACGGCTATGGCTACACCTTC. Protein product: CASSLTMRQYGYGYTF.

The CDR3 DNA sequence: TGTGCCAGCAGCCTTTCTGCAACTAATGAAAAACTGTTTTTT. Translated: CASSLSATNEKLFF. The chain carries TRBV9 and TRBJ1-4; D remains ambiguous. The V end was cut by 4 bases, the J end by 0 bases, with 7 bases between. The germline gives CDR1 SGDLS, CDR2 YYNGEE. The CDR3 totals 14 residues.

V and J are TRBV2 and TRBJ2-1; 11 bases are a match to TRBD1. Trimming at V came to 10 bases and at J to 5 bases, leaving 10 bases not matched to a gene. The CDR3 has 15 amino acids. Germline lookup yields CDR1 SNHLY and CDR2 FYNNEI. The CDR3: CAIRPDRGLDNEQFF. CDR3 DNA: TGTGCCATACGCCCGGACAGGGGGCTTGACAATGAGCAGTTCTTC.

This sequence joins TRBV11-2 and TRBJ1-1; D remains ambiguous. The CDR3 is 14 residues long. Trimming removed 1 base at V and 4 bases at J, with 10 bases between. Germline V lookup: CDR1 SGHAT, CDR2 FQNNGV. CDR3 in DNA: TGTGCCAGCAGCTTAGGAGGGTATCCCACTGAAGCTTTCTTT. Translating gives CASSLGGYPTEAFF.

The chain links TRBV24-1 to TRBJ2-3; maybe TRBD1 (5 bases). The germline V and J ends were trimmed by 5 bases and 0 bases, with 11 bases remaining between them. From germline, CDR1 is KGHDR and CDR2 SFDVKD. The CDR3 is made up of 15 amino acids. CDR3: CATSARQISTDTQYF. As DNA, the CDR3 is TGTGCCACCAGTGCACGACAGATAAGCACAGATACGCAGTATTTT.

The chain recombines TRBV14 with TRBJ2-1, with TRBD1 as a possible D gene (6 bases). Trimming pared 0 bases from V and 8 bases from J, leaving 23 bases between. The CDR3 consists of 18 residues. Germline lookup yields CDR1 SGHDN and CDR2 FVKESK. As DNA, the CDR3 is TGTGCCAGCAGCCAAGAAGGTTGGGGGACACTATTCCGTGATGAGCAGTTCTTC. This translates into CASSQEGWGTLFRDEQFF.

The CDR3 DNA sequence: TGTGCCAGCAGTTATGGACTAGCGGTAAATGAGCAGTTCTTC. It encodes CASSYGLAVNEQFF. The chain has TRBV6-2 or TRBV6-3 and TRBJ2-1; 10 nucleotides line up with TRBD2. The V gene end was trimmed by 3 bases and the J gene end by 7 bases; junction bases not matched to a gene: 3. CDR1 MNHEY and CDR2 SVGEGT come from the germline V gene. This CDR3 region has 14 residues.

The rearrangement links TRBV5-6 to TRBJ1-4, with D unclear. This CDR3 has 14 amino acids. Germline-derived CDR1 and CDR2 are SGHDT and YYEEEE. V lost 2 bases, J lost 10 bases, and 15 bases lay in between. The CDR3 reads CASSFLYGDGKLFF. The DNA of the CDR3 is TGTGCCAGCAGCTTCTTGTACGGCGACGGAAAACTGTTTTTT.